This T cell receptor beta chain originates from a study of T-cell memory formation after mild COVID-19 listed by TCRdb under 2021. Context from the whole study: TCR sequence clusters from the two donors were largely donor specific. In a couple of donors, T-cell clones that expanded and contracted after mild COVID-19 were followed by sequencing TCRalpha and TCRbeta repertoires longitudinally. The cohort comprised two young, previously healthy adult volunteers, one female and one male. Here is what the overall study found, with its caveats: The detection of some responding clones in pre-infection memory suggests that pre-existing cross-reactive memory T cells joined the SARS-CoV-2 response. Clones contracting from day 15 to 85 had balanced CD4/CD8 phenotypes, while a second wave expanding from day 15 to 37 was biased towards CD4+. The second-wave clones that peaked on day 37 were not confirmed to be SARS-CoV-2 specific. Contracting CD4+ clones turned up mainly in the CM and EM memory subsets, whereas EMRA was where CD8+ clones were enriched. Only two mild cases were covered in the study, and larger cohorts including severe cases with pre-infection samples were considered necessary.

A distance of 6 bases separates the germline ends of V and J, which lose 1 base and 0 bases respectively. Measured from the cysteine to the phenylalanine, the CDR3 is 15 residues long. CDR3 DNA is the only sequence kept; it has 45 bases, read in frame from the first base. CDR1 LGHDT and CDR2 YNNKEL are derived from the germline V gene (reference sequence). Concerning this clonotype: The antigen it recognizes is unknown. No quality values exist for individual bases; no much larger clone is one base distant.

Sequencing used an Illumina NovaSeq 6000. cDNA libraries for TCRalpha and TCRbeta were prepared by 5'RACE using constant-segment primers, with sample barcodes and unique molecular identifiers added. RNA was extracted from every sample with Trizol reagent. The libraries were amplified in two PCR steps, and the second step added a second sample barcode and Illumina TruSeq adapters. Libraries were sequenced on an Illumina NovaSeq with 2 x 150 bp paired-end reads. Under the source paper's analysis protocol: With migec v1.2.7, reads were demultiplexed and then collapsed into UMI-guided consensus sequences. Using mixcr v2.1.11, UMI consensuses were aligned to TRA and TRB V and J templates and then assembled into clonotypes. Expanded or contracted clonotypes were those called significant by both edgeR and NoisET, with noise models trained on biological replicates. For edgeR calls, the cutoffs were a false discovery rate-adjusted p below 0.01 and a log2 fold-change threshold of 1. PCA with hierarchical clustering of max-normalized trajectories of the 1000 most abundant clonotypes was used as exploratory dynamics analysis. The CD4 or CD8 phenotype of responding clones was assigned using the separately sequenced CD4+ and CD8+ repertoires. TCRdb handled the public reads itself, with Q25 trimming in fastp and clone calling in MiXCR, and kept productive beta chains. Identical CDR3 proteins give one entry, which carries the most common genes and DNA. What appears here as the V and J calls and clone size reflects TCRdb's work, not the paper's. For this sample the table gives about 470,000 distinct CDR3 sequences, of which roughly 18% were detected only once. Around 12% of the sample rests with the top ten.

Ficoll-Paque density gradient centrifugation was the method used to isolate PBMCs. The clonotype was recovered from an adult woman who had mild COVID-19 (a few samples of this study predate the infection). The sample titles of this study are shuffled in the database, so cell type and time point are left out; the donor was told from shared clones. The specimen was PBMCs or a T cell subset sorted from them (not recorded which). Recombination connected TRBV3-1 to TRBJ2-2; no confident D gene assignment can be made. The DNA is TGTGCCAGCAGCCAAGGGATCGCGAACACCGGGGAGCTGTTTTTT. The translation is CASSQGIANTGELFF. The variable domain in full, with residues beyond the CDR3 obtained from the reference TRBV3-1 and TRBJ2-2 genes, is DTAVSQTPKYLVTQMGNDKSIKCEQNLGHDTMYWYKQDSKKFLKIMFSYNNKELIINETVPNRFSPKSPDKAHLNLHINSLELGDSAVYFCASSQGIANTGELFFGEGSRLTVL.